These 29 T cell receptor beta chains came from one sample sequenced in a study of PD-1 blockade in classical Hodgkin lymphoma. Described time point: cycle 4 day 1 (C4D1), after 5 to 7 weeks of nivolumab. Each of the patients experienced relapse following autologous stem cell transplantation, and their brentuximab vedotin exposure differed. Only in-frame clones appear in the TCRdb table, and some are missing; sequencing was by immunoSEQ multiplex PCR. The table shows 90,000 to 100,000 clones, with around 80% occurring only once. The sequencing used peripheral blood mononuclear cells (PBMCs), collected before the fourth cycle of nivolumab. The receptors were gathered from a human donor with classical Hodgkin lymphoma.

The chain has TRBV6-5 and TRBJ2-5, with 10 bases identical to TRBD1. The CDR3 has 15 amino acids. Germline V gene data show CDR1 as MNHEY and CDR2 as SVGAGI. V gave up 6 bases and J gave up 4 bases; unmatched junction bases: 8. The CDR3 nucleotides are TGTGCCAGCAGCCGGGACAGGGGTATTTCAGAGACCCAGTACTTC. Translation gives CASSRDRGISETQYF.

The chain recombines TRBV6-5 with TRBJ2-7, with 9 bases that match TRBD1. The CDR3 runs 15 residues. Per the germline V gene, CDR1 is MNHEY and CDR2 is SVGAGI. V gave up 6 bases and J gave up 5 bases; unmatched junction bases: 11. The CDR3 region is CASSRTGTGPHEQYF. The CDR3 DNA sequence: TGTGCCAGCAGCAGAACCGGGACAGGGCCCCACGAGCAGTACTTC.

This chain connects TRBV20-1 to TRBJ2-3, with a tentative D call TRBD2 (6 bases). Deletions cut 3 bases from V and 11 bases from J, with 12 bases between. The V gene's germline CDR1 is DFQATT and CDR2 SNEGSKA (reference sequence). CDR3 length equals 11 residues. The CDR3 is CSASTGGKQYF. In nucleotides, the CDR3 is TGCAGTGCTAGTACCGGGGGTAAGCAGTATTTT.

V and J are TRBV12-5 and TRBJ2-7; the match to TRBD1 covers 8 bases. The CDR3 contains 14 residues. J gave up 5 bases and V 2 bases, and 5 bases lay outside the gene matches. Germline V gene data show CDR1 as LGHNT and CDR2 as FRNRAP. CDR3 loop: CASGLFPGGNEQYF. The CDR3 coding sequence is TGTGCTAGTGGTTTGTTTCCAGGGGGCAACGAGCAGTACTTC.

This chain joins TRBV5-1 and TRBJ2-3; D might be TRBD2 (11 bases). CDR3 length: 19 residues. The germline CDR1 and CDR2 sequences are SGHRS and YFSETQ. Trimming pared 5 bases from V and 3 bases from J, leaving 28 bases between. CDR3 nucleotide sequence: TGCGCCAGCAGACGGGACAGGGGATATTCTAGCGGGAGGACAGATACGCAGTATTTT. Protein sequence: CASRRDRGYSSGRTDTQYF.

The rearrangement uses TRBV6-1 and TRBJ2-5; D ambiguous. CDR3 length: 13 amino acids. V gave up 6 bases and J gave up 2 bases, with 10 bases separating them. Germline V gene sequence: CDR1 MNHNS, CDR2 SASEGT. The CDR3 bases are TGTGCCAGCAGGTTTGGATTTCAAGAGACCCAGTACTTC. Its translation: CASRFGFQETQYF.

The rearrangement joins TRBV19 to TRBJ1-5; D perhaps matches TRBD1 (6 bases). The V end was cut by 3 bases, the J end by 4 bases, with 13 bases between. The germline CDR1 and CDR2 sequences are LNHDA and SQIVND (reference sequence). The CDR3 sequence is 15 residues long. The CDR3 DNA sequence: TGTGCCAGTAGTATCACGGGAACAGGGAATCAGCCCCAGCATTTT. This codes for CASSITGTGNQPQHF.

As DNA, the CDR3 is TGTGCCAGCAGCGTAGGCGCGGGTAATTCACCCCTCCACTTT. Protein sequence: CASSVGAGNSPLHF. This chain uses TRBV9 with TRBJ1-6, with D hard to call. V was clipped by 0 bases and J by 6 bases, with 7 bases between them. The CDR3 covers 14 residues. Per the germline V gene, CDR1 is SGDLS and CDR2 is YYNGEE.

The chain links TRBV4-1 to TRBJ2-5; a possible D gene is TRBD1 (5 bases). CDR3 size: 16 residues. Germline CDR1 and CDR2: MGHRA and YSYEKL. Trimming stripped 4 bases from V and 5 bases from J, with 20 bases between. The DNA for the CDR3 is TGCGCCAGCAGCCCACGCGGTAGGGGTAGACAGGAGACCCAGTACTTC. This sequence encodes CASSPRGRGRQETQYF.

This chain links TRBV18 with TRBJ2-7; 13 nucleotides line up with TRBD2. Germline values: CDR1 KGHSH, CDR2 LQKENI. The V gene end was trimmed by 6 bases and the J gene end by 7 bases; junction bases not matched to a gene: 6. The CDR3 is made up of 14 amino acids. CDR3 DNA sequence: TGTGCCAGCTCCCCAACGACTAGCGGGGGGGAGCAGTACTTC. It yields the protein CASSPTTSGGEQYF.

V is TRBV6-6 and J is TRBJ2-1; no reliable D call. Germline V gene data show CDR1 as MNHNY and CDR2 as SVGAGI (reference sequence). This CDR3 is 14 amino acids long. V was cut by 2 bases and J by 6 bases, with 11 bases left in between. The CDR3 loop is CASSYGQVLNEQFF. The CDR3 nucleotides read TGTGCCAGCAGTTACGGGCAGGTACTCAATGAGCAGTTCTTC.

The chain uses TRBV27 and TRBJ1-5; 7 bases match TRBD1. Germline loops: CDR1 MNHEY, CDR2 SMNVEV (reference sequence). This CDR3 is built from 15 residues. V was pared by 6 bases and J by 5 bases, with 10 bases of the junction left unmatched. This CDR3 reads CASSLTLQGYQPQHF. The CDR3 DNA follows: TGTGCCAGCAGCCTCACCCTACAGGGGTATCAGCCCCAGCATTTT.

The CDR3 is CASSLGRGLALKQFF. The CDR3 nucleotides are TGTGCCAGCAGCTTAGGTAGGGGACTAGCCCTTAAGCAGTTCTTC. This chain joins TRBV7-8 and TRBJ2-1, with TRBD2 matching 9 bases. Trimming took 1 base from V and 11 from J; bases not matched to a gene: 9. CDR3 length: 15 amino acids. Germline V lookup: CDR1 SGHVS, CDR2 FQNEAQ.

The sample holds a few counts of this clone. The rearrangement joins TRBV6-1 to TRBJ1-4, with D maybe TRBD1 (6 bases). From germline, CDR1 is MNHNS and CDR2 SASEGT. The CDR3 is 15 residues long. V was trimmed by 1 base and J by 5 bases, leaving 11 bases between them. CDR3 coding DNA: TGTGCCAGCAGTGAAGAGGGGACAAGAAATGAAAAACTGTTTTTT. Encoded protein: CASSEEGTRNEKLFF.

This clone was seen once. The chain recombines TRBV28 with TRBJ1-3; D not resolved. CDR1 and CDR2 from the germline V gene are MDHEN and SYDVKM. Trimming took off 3 bases at V and 9 bases at J, with 12 bases between the two ends. The CDR3 is made up of 13 amino acids. The CDR3 loop reads CASSLLAEVTIYF. The CDR3 nucleotides are TGTGCCAGCAGTTTGCTGGCGGAGGTCACCATATATTTT.

V and J are TRBV5-5 and TRBJ1-1, with D perhaps TRBD1 (5 bases). From germline, CDR1 is SGHKS and CDR2 YYEKEE (reference sequence). V dropped 5 bases and J dropped 4 bases, with 12 bases sitting between them. CDR3 length: 13 residues. The CDR3 region has the DNA TGTGCCAGCAGTCCCAGGGTTGGCACTGAAGCTTTCTTT. Its protein is CASSPRVGTEAFF.

The V call is TRBV27, the J call TRBJ2-5, with D perhaps TRBD2 (6 bases). Germline loops: CDR1 MNHEY, CDR2 SMNVEV (reference sequence). This CDR3 is built from 14 residues. Trimming shortened V by 2 bases and J by 5 bases, and 12 bases separated the two germline ends. Here the CDR3 DNA reads TGTGCCAGCAGTTTACGGGGTGGGGGGGAGACCCAGTACTTC. This gives the protein CASSLRGGGETQYF.

This sequence joins TRBV4-1 and TRBJ2-7; 9 bases fit TRBD1. Germline CDR1 and CDR2: MGHRA and YSYEKL. Trimming took 4 bases from V and 1 from J; bases not matched to a gene: 8. This CDR3 region has 16 residues. CDR3 in DNA: TGCGCCAGCAGCCCGGGGCGGGACAGGGTTTCCTACGAGCAGTACTTC. It specifies CASSPGRDRVSYEQYF.

This clone was observed a handful of times. DNA for the CDR3: TGTGCCTCACGATCGGGACTAGCGGGGATAGAGACCCAGTACTTC. It is translated as CASRSGLAGIETQYF. This chain connects TRBV5-4 to TRBJ2-5, with 13 bases identical to TRBD2. In germline, CDR1 is SGHNT, CDR2 YYREEE (reference sequence). The CDR3 loop spans 15 amino acids. Unmatched junction bases numbered 10, after V lost 10 bases and J lost 4 bases. Complete variable domain (other parts from reference TRBV5-4 and TRBJ2-5): ETGVTQSPTHLIKTRGQQVTLRCSSQSGHNTVSWYQQALGQGPQFIFQYYREEENGRGNFPPRFSGLQFPNYSSELNVNALELDDSALYLCASRSGLAGIETQYFGPGTRLLVL.

The genes are TRBV4-2 and TRBJ2-7, with TRBD1 matching over 9 bases. V shed 1 base and J 4 bases; nucleotides not matched to a gene: 8. CDR3 length equals 16 residues. Germline assignment: CDR1 LGHNA and CDR2 YNFKEQ. The CDR3, as DNA: TGTGCCAGCAGCCAAGCCCTCGGGGGGACAGGGTACGAGCAGTACTTC. This encodes CASSQALGGTGYEQYF.

This chain uses TRBV6-1 with TRBJ2-2, with D hard to call. V lost 5 bases to trimming and J lost 5 bases, with 9 bases between them. Per the germline V gene, CDR1 is MNHNS and CDR2 is SASEGT. This CDR3 has 13 amino acids. CDR3 bases: TGTGCCAGCAGTCCTGTTAGGACCGGGGAGCTGTTTTTT. Protein product: CASSPVRTGELFF.

About this clone: Distinct nucleotide sequences in the sample also encode this CDR3. J is TRBJ1-1 and V is TRBV29-1, with 7 nucleotides matching TRBD1. Germline V lookup: CDR1 SQVTM, CDR2 ANQGSEA. V shed 3 bases and J 0 bases; nucleotides not matched to a gene: 1. The CDR3 extends over 13 amino acids. DNA for the CDR3: TGCAGCGTTGAGGGACAGATGAACACTGAAGCTTTCTTT. Protein: CSVEGQMNTEAFF.

The gene calls are TRBV5-1 and TRBJ2-1; D is uncertain. V was clipped by 0 bases and J by 1 base, with 5 bases between them. This CDR3 contains 14 residues. The germline CDR1 and CDR2 sequences are SGHRS and YFSETQ. CDR3 protein: CASSLDVSYNEQFF. The CDR3 bases are TGCGCCAGCAGCTTGGACGTTTCCTACAATGAGCAGTTCTTC.

J is TRBJ1-4 and V is TRBV28, with 8 positions matching TRBD1. The CDR3 runs to 12 residues. Germline V gives CDR1 MDHEN, CDR2 SYDVKM. Losses at the gene ends were 6 bases for V and 8 bases for J; bases not matched to a gene: 2. The CDR3 protein is CASRTGAEKLFF. The CDR3 DNA reads TGTGCCAGCAGGACAGGGGCCGAAAAACTGTTTTTT.

This clone was observed many times. The J gene is TRBJ2-2, the V gene TRBV6-5; D perhaps matches TRBD2 (5 bases). Germline V gives CDR1 MNHEY, CDR2 SVGAGI. Trimming left V 5 bases short and J 0 bases short, with 10 bases between. The CDR3 covers 15 residues. CDR3 in amino acids: CASSNGLTNTGELFF. CDR3 bases: TGTGCCAGCAGTAACGGACTGACGAACACCGGGGAGCTGTTTTTT.

The J gene is TRBJ1-4, the V gene TRBV25-1; TRBD1 might be the D (5 bases). The CDR3 length is 17 residues. In germline, CDR1 is MGHDK, CDR2 SYGVNS. V was trimmed by 6 bases and J by 0 bases, leaving 17 bases between them. The CDR3 region is CASSGGSPGATNEKLFF. The DNA of the CDR3 is TGTGCCAGCAGCGGAGGGAGTCCGGGGGCAACTAATGAAAAACTGTTTTTT.

This chain uses TRBV12-5 with TRBJ2-5, with D possibly matching TRBD1 (5 bases). The CDR3 consists of 14 residues. V was shortened by 2 bases and J by 7 bases, with 14 bases between the two germline ends. Germline V CDR1 and CDR2: LGHNT, FRNRAP. CDR3 bases: TGTGCTAGTGGTTTGTTTGGGGAAAGGGGGACCCAGTACTTC. It translates to CASGLFGERGTQYF.

CDR3 in DNA: TGTGCCACCCGGGACAGGCCCTCCTACGAGCAGTACTTC. Amino acids: CATRDRPSYEQYF. The chain couples TRBV19 to TRBJ2-7; 8 positions match TRBD1. With 10 bases clipped from V and 0 bases from J, the junction kept 5 bases outside the gene matches. This CDR3 is built from 13 residues. Germline CDR1 LNHDA, CDR2 SQIVND (reference sequence).

V and J are TRBV6-4 and TRBJ2-7, with D possibly TRBD1 on 5 matching bases. This CDR3 contains 13 residues. V gave up 4 bases and J gave up 0 bases, with 7 bases separating them. Germline V gene lookup returns CDR1 MRHNA and CDR2 SNTAGT. CDR3 sequence reads: CASSGQNSYEQYF. CDR3 coding DNA: TGTGCCAGCAGTGGACAGAACTCCTACGAGCAGTACTTC.